This TCR beta chain was sequenced in a study of PD-L1 blockade in urothelial cancer. As for the study in general: Analysis of the blood was performed 3 weeks (second dose) and 6 weeks after treatment start.

The method was immunoSEQ multiplex PCR; TCRdb's version includes in-frame clones alone and lacks a portion of them. The sample includes 45,000 to 60,000 clones, nearly 90% of them seen just once. In germline, CDR1 is SGHAT, CDR2 FQNNGV. V lost 4 bases and J 0 bases, leaving 10 bases between the germline ends. CDR3 length: 15 residues. The source of this sequence is a man in his 60s with urothelial cancer. The rearrangement joins TRBV11-2 to TRBJ1-3; tentatively, D is TRBD1 (5 bases). The sequencing here drew on PBMCs, taken around atezolizumab (anti-PD-L1) treatment. The DNA for the CDR3 is TGTGCCAGCAGCTCACAGGTTACCTCTGGAAACACCATATATTTT. The encoded protein is CASSSQVTSGNTIYF.